The 22 T cell receptor beta chains listed next were all sequenced from one sample in a study of beta chain features in type 1 diabetes. General observations from the study: TCRB CDR3s from Type 1 diabetes patients were moderately but significantly shorter in all four CD4+ subsets.

Their target antigens are unknown. Reverse transcribing all isolated RNA meant expressed TCRB transcripts were sequenced. The repertoire was sequenced with immunoSEQ multiplex PCR; TCRdb's copy has only in-frame clones and lacks some. The sample shows some 700,000 clones, around 15% of them seen only once. Sequencing used naive CD4+ T cells from blood. These receptors originate from a man aged 18 to 35 with type 1 diabetes.

This clone came up a few times. This rearrangement joins TRBV5-1 to TRBJ1-1; D possibly corresponds to TRBD1 (6 bases). V dropped 1 base and J dropped 2 bases, with 9 bases sitting between them. The CDR3 is 14 residues long. Germline lookup yields CDR1 SGHRS and CDR2 YFSETQ. CDR3 protein: CASSLRGLNTEAFF. The CDR3 coding sequence is TGCGCCAGCAGCTTGCGGGGGCTAAACACTGAAGCTTTCTTT.

This clone showed up just a few times. V is TRBV12-5 and J is TRBJ1-1; D gene unclear. The germline V gene has CDR1 LGHNT and CDR2 FRNRAP. The CDR3 sequence is 12 residues long. Trimming removed 7 bases from V and 7 bases from J, with 13 bases in between. The CDR3 region has the DNA TGTGCTAGTGCCCCACGTCTGGATGAAGCTTTCTTT. Protein product: CASAPRLDEAFF. The full variable domain, in which reference TRBV12-5 and TRBJ1-1 provide the parts outside the CDR3, is DARVTQTPRHKVTEMGQEVTMRCQPILGHNTVFWYRQTMMQGLELLAYFRNRAPLDDSGMPKDRFSAEMPDATLATLKIQPSEPRDSAVYFCASAPRLDEAFFGQGTRLTVV.

V and J are TRBV4-1 and TRBJ1-4; D gene ambiguous. The CDR3 is 15 amino acids. V was pared by 4 bases and J by 4 bases, with 13 bases between. Germline CDR1 and CDR2: MGHRA and YSYEKL. CDR3 bases: TGCGCCAGCAGCCTCCTCGGAGAGGTTAATGAAAAACTGTTTTTT. Encoded protein: CASSLLGEVNEKLFF.

CDR3 DNA sequence: TGTGCCAGCTCTCGACTCGAGCGGGGGGCCTACAATGAGCAGTTCTTC. It yields the protein CASSRLERGAYNEQFF. The V call is TRBV18, the J call TRBJ2-1, with 9 bases that match TRBD2. The CDR3 loop spans 16 amino acids. With 6 bases clipped from V and 2 bases from J, the junction kept 8 bases outside the gene matches. CDR1 is KGHSH and CDR2 is LQKENI in the germline V gene. The full variable domain, in which reference TRBV18 and TRBJ2-1 provide the parts outside the CDR3, is NAGVMQNPRHLVRRRGQEARLRCSPMKGHSHVYWYRQLPEEGLKFMVYLQKENIIDESGMPKERFSAEFPKEGPSILRIQQVVRGDSAAYFCASSRLERGAYNEQFFGPGTRLTVL.

The V gene is TRBV18, the J gene TRBJ1-1, with TRBD1 matching over 10 bases. The J segment lost 6 bases and the V segment lost 6 bases, leaving 13 bases of the junction unmatched. Per the germline V gene, CDR1 is KGHSH and CDR2 is LQKENI. This CDR3 is 16 amino acids long. The CDR3 reads CASSILPGTGVAEAFF. CDR3 nucleotide sequence: TGTGCCAGCTCGATCCTACCCGGGACAGGGGTAGCTGAAGCTTTCTTT.

This sequence joins TRBV30 and TRBJ2-3; D is undetermined. Germline CDR1 GTSNPN, CDR2 SVGIG (reference sequence). This CDR3 is 12 amino acids long. Trimming took 2 bases from V and 6 from J, leaving 9 bases between them. CDR3 in DNA: TGTGCCTGGAGTACTCTATTGGATACGCAGTATTTT. Protein sequence: CAWSTLLDTQYF.

This clone was counted a few times. This chain joins TRBV6-5 and TRBJ2-7; 9 bases align to TRBD2. Germline V gene lookup returns CDR1 MNHEY and CDR2 SVGAGI. V dropped 0 bases and J dropped 2; count of bases not matched to a gene: 2. CDR3 length: 15 residues. The DNA for the CDR3 is TGTGCCAGCAGTTACTCGCTAGCGGGGACCTACGAGCAGTACTTC. This sequence encodes CASSYSLAGTYEQYF.

This sequence joins TRBV7-8 and TRBJ2-7; 7 bases are shared with TRBD1. The CDR3 has 13 residues. CDR1 SGHVS and CDR2 FQNEAQ come from the germline V gene. Trimming removed 5 bases from V and 3 bases from J; junction bases left unmatched: 4. Here the CDR3 reads CASSPGQRYEQYF. The CDR3 DNA sequence: TGTGCCAGCAGCCCGGGACAGCGCTACGAGCAGTACTTC. Full variable domain (missing parts from reference TRBV7-8 and TRBJ2-7): GAGVSQSPRYKVAKRGQDVALRCDPISGHVSLFWYQQALGQGPEFLTYFQNEAQLDKSGLPSDRFFAERPEGSVSTLKIQRTQQEDSAVYLCASSPGQRYEQYFGPGTRLTVT.

This clone was picked up a small number of times. CDR3 protein: CASSDLVGSMAQHF. As DNA, the CDR3 is TGTGCCAGCAGTGACCTCGTCGGGTCTATGGCCCAGCATTTT. The chain couples TRBV7-2 to TRBJ1-5; D gene ambiguous. Germline-derived CDR1 and CDR2 are SGHTA and FQGNSA. V was shortened by 6 bases and J by 11 bases, with 20 bases between the two germline ends. This CDR3 has 14 residues. Complete variable domain (other parts from reference TRBV7-2 and TRBJ1-5): GAGVSQSPSNKVTEKGKDVELRCDPISGHTALYWYRQSLGQGLEFLIYFQGNSAPDKSGLPSDRFSAERTGGSVSTLTIQRTQQEDSAVYLCASSDLVGSMAQHFGDGTRLSIL.

This chain uses TRBV27 with TRBJ2-3; the match to TRBD1 covers 7 bases. Germline trimming cut 5 bases from V and 5 bases from J; bases unmatched to any gene: 4. This CDR3 contains 13 residues. CDR1 is MNHEY, CDR2 SMNVEV, per germline (reference sequence). CDR3 DNA: TGTGCCAGCAGTCAGGACAGGCGAGATACGCAGTATTTT. It yields the protein CASSQDRRDTQYF.

This clone has only a few counts. Other DNA variants within this sample encode the same CDR3. J is TRBJ1-1 and V is TRBV6-5; D is perhaps TRBD1 (6 bases). With 2 bases removed from V and 0 bases from J, the gap between germline ends came to 7 bases. This CDR3 contains 14 residues. Germline CDR1 reads MNHEY; CDR2 reads SVGAGI. CDR3 amino acids: CASSYGQLNTEAFF. Here the CDR3 DNA reads TGTGCCAGCAGTTACGGACAGCTGAACACTGAAGCTTTCTTT.

This clone was picked up a small number of times. The chain recombines TRBV2 with TRBJ2-3; 11 bases fit TRBD2. This CDR3 has 15 residues. Germline CDR1 SNHLY, CDR2 FYNNEI. V was pared by 7 bases and J by 5 bases, with 8 bases of the junction left unmatched. CDR3 DNA: TGTGCCAGCACCGCCGGGACTAGCGGAGGAGATACGCAGTATTTT. Its translation: CASTAGTSGGDTQYF.

This chain joins TRBV7-9 and TRBJ1-4; D remains ambiguous. Trimming removed 5 bases from V and 5 bases from J, with 15 bases in between. The CDR3 has 15 residues. Germline values: CDR1 SEHNR, CDR2 FQNEAQ (reference sequence). The CDR3 sequence is CASSPWEEANEKLFF. CDR3 DNA: TGTGCCAGCAGCCCCTGGGAGGAGGCAAATGAAAAACTGTTTTTT.

V gene TRBV6-1 combines with J gene TRBJ1-6; D not resolved. Germline V gene lookup returns CDR1 MNHNS and CDR2 SASEGT. Trimming took off 3 bases at V and 8 bases at J, with 8 bases between the two ends. The CDR3 extends over 13 amino acids. The CDR3 reads CASSDLHHSPLHF. In DNA, the CDR3 is TGTGCCAGCAGTGACCTACATCATTCACCCCTCCACTTT.

The CDR3 DNA is TGTGCCAGCAGTGAACAGTCAGGCAGCACTGAAGCTTTCTTT. Protein product: CASSEQSGSTEAFF. The genes are TRBV2 and TRBJ1-1; D remains unclear. Trimming pared 2 bases from V and 4 bases from J, leaving 11 bases between. Germline values: CDR1 SNHLY, CDR2 FYNNEI. This CDR3 is built from 14 residues.

In the case of this clone: The sample carries other DNA sequences with the same CDR3. The chain couples TRBV7-6 to TRBJ2-7, with D perhaps TRBD1 or TRBD2 (5 bases each). The CDR3 has 14 residues. Germline V gives CDR1 SGHVS, CDR2 FNYEAQ. V dropped 2 bases and J dropped 2 bases, with 10 bases sitting between them. CDR3 coding DNA: TGTGCCAGCAGCTTATCTGAGGGGCCCTACGAGCAGTACTTC. Encoded protein: CASSLSEGPYEQYF.

This clone appeared a few times. The V call is TRBV19, the J call TRBJ1-5; D is ambiguous. With 6 bases removed from V and 3 bases from J, the gap between germline ends came to 15 bases. Germline loops: CDR1 LNHDA, CDR2 SQIVND (reference sequence). The CDR3 contains 15 residues. CDR3 bases: TGTGCCAGTAGCAATTTCGGGCAGTACAATCAGCCCCAGCATTTT. Amino acid sequence: CASSNFGQYNQPQHF. The full variable domain, rest sourced from reference TRBV19 and TRBJ1-5, is DGGITQSPKYLFRKEGQNVTLSCEQNLNHDAMYWYRQDPGQGLRLIYYSQIVNDFQKGDIAEGYSVSREKKESFPLTVTSAQKNPTAFYLCASSNFGQYNQPQHFGDGTRLSIL.

As DNA, the CDR3 is TGTGCCAGCAGCTTGGCCGAGGGGCCGAATGAGCAGTTCTTC. It translates to CASSLAEGPNEQFF. This chain links TRBV5-4 with TRBJ2-1; either TRBD1 or TRBD2 may fit D (5 bases each). Germline assignment: CDR1 SGHNT and CDR2 YYREEE (reference sequence). There are 14 residues in the CDR3. V lost 0 bases and J lost 7, with 11 bases in between.

The chain combines TRBV5-1 with TRBJ2-3; D call uncertain. V was trimmed by 1 base and J by 4 bases, leaving 10 bases between them. Germline loops: CDR1 SGHRS, CDR2 YFSETQ. The CDR3 length is 14 residues. CDR3 in DNA: TGCGCCAGCAGCTTGAGGGAAGCGCCAGATACGCAGTATTTT. Amino acid sequence: CASSLREAPDTQYF.

In its sample, this clone was seen a few times. CDR3 DNA sequence: TGTGCCAGCAGGCGGACAGGGAGCACAGATACGCAGTATTTT. It translates to CASRRTGSTDTQYF. V and J are TRBV6-1 and TRBJ2-3; 8 bases match TRBD1. CDR3 length: 14 amino acids. Germline assignment: CDR1 MNHNS and CDR2 SASEGT. V gave up 6 bases and J gave up 0 bases; unmatched junction bases: 2.

The chain carries TRBV7-2 and TRBJ1-1; tentatively, D is TRBD1 (6 bases). The length of the CDR3 is 14 residues. V was shortened by 2 bases and J by 7 bases, with 14 bases between the two germline ends. CDR1 and CDR2 (germline): SGHTA, FQGNSA. The CDR3 is CASSLFERGFEAFF. CDR3 nucleotide sequence: TGTGCCAGCAGCTTATTTGAGAGGGGGTTTGAAGCTTTCTTT. Complete variable domain (other parts from reference TRBV7-2 and TRBJ1-1): GAGVSQSPSNKVTEKGKDVELRCDPISGHTALYWYRQSLGQGLEFLIYFQGNSAPDKSGLPSDRFSAERTGGSVSTLTIQRTQQEDSAVYLCASSLFERGFEAFFGQGTRLTVV.

The DNA of the CDR3 is TGTGCCAGTAGTATTGGCAGAACCCCATCCTACAATGAGCAGTTCTTC. Protein sequence: CASSIGRTPSYNEQFF. This rearrangement joins TRBV19 to TRBJ2-1, with D uncertain. The CDR3 has 16 residues. In germline, CDR1 is LNHDA, CDR2 SQIVND (reference sequence). Trimming took off 3 bases at V and 1 base at J, with 13 bases between the two ends.